This entry lists 18 T cell receptor beta chains sequenced from one sample in a study of graft-versus-host responses after intestinal transplantation. These receptors lack a known antigen. The assay was immunoSEQ multiplex PCR, and TCRdb's table has in-frame clones only and misses some. The repertoire holds about 31,000 clones, about four fifths seen once, with 19% in the top ten. The source material was unstimulated CD8+ T cells sorted from spleen or lymph node cells, sampled before intestinal transplant. The receptors stem from a human donor who received an intestinal transplant.

This chain uses TRBV7-8 with TRBJ2-1, with unresolved D. Germline CDR1 reads SGHVS; CDR2 reads FQNEAQ. Trimming removed 3 bases at V and 7 bases at J, with 7 bases between. This CDR3 has 12 residues. The CDR3 DNA sequence: TGTGCCAGCAGCTTGCGCCGTAATGAGCAGTTCTTC. It is translated as CASSLRRNEQFF.

The chain has TRBV5-1 and TRBJ2-7; D is possibly TRBD1 (6 bases). V shed 4 bases and J shed 2 bases, with 13 bases lying between them. Germline V lookup: CDR1 SGHRS, CDR2 YFSETQ. CDR3 length equals 14 residues. Written as DNA, the CDR3 is TGCGCCAGCAGCCAGGGGCTTGGAGCCTACGAGCAGTACTTC. Amino acids: CASSQGLGAYEQYF.

V usage is TRBV2 and J usage is TRBJ2-7; tentatively, D is TRBD2 (6 bases). V gave up 1 base and J gave up 2 bases, with 9 bases separating them. CDR3 length: 14 amino acids. CDR1 is SNHLY, CDR2 FYNNEI, per germline. DNA for the CDR3: TGTGCCAGCAGTGAAGGACTAGGCGCCTACGAGCAGTACTTC. It translates to CASSEGLGAYEQYF.

This clone was seen just once. The CDR3 sequence is CASRASGGLYNEQFF. CDR3 nucleotide sequence: TGTGCCAGTAGAGCTAGCGGGGGCCTCTACAATGAGCAGTTCTTC. The V gene is TRBV19, the J gene TRBJ2-1, with TRBD2 identical over 10 bases. Germline loops: CDR1 LNHDA, CDR2 SQIVND (reference sequence). The ends lost 6 bases at V and 3 bases at J; junction bases unmatched: 5. This CDR3 is 15 amino acids long.

The chain joins TRBV28 to TRBJ1-1; TRBD1 might be the D (5 bases). Germline V gives CDR1 MDHEN, CDR2 SYDVKM. The CDR3 runs to 15 residues. V was clipped by 3 bases and J by 5 bases, with 16 bases between them. The CDR3 nucleotides are TGTGCCAGCAGTTTTTCGGGACCGGGGGGGACTGAAGCTTTCTTT. Translated: CASSFSGPGGTEAFF.

The rearrangement links TRBV18 to TRBJ2-7, with 12 bases that match TRBD2. The V gene's germline CDR1 is KGHSH and CDR2 LQKENI. The CDR3 length is 17 residues. V lost 2 bases, J lost 2 bases, and 7 bases stayed unmatched. This chain's CDR3 is CASSPSRTSGDAYEQYF. The DNA of the CDR3 is TGTGCCAGCTCACCATCAAGGACTAGCGGGGATGCCTACGAGCAGTACTTC.

The chain has TRBV12-5 and TRBJ2-7; possibly TRBD2 for D (6 bases). The germline CDR1 and CDR2 sequences are LGHNT and FRNRAP. V lost 7 bases to trimming and J lost 2 bases, with 15 bases between them. The CDR3 contains 14 residues. CDR3 sequence (DNA): TGTGCTAGTGCCCCGGGGGACGCCCCCTACGAGCAGTACTTC. Its translation: CASAPGDAPYEQYF.

This clone was found once. The chain carries TRBV15 and TRBJ2-1; TRBD1 is a possible D gene (5 bases). The CDR3 spans 16 residues. Between the trimmed V and J ends, which lost 0 bases and 8 bases, there was a span of 17 bases. From germline, CDR1 is LNHNV and CDR2 YYDKDF (reference sequence). The CDR3: CATSRDLQGPPHEQFF. The CDR3 nucleotides are TGTGCCACCAGCAGAGATTTGCAGGGCCCTCCCCATGAGCAGTTCTTC.

The J gene is TRBJ2-3, the V gene TRBV5-1, with TRBD2 matching 8 bases. Germline V lookup: CDR1 SGHRS, CDR2 YFSETQ. Unmatched junction bases numbered 5, after V lost 0 bases and J lost 2 bases. The CDR3 covers 16 residues. CDR3 amino acids: CASSLEAGGLTDTQYF. CDR3 DNA sequence: TGCGCCAGCAGCTTGGAGGCGGGGGGCCTCACAGATACGCAGTATTTT.

J is TRBJ2-5 and V is TRBV4-1; maybe TRBD2 (5 bases). The CDR3 consists of 15 residues. V was trimmed by 3 bases and J by 5 bases, leaving 16 bases between them. Germline lookup yields CDR1 MGHRA and CDR2 YSYEKL. This CDR3 is CASSHQTTFAETQYF. CDR3 DNA sequence: TGCGCCAGCAGCCACCAGACTACGTTCGCTGAGACCCAGTACTTC.

This clone was found once. The rearrangement uses TRBV5-1 and TRBJ1-1, with D maybe TRBD1 (6 bases). Trimming stripped 0 bases from V and 4 bases from J, with 10 bases between. The CDR3 contains 14 residues. Germline lookup yields CDR1 SGHRS and CDR2 YFSETQ. CDR3 residues: CASSLVQGPTEAFF. DNA of the CDR3: TGCGCCAGCAGCTTGGTGCAGGGGCCCACTGAAGCTTTCTTT.

The rearrangement links TRBV27 to TRBJ1-4; D possibly corresponds to TRBD1 (6 bases). CDR3 length: 16 residues. V was pared by 1 base and J by 2 bases, with 11 bases between. Germline V CDR1 and CDR2: MNHEY, SMNVEV (reference sequence). The CDR3 bases are TGTGCCAGCAGTTTATACGGGGGGGCGACTAATGAAAAACTGTTTTTT. This translates into CASSLYGGATNEKLFF.

J is TRBJ2-2 and V is TRBV28; a weak D match, TRBD2 (6 bases). CDR1 is MDHEN and CDR2 is SYDVKM in the germline V gene. The ends were cut back, 2 bases at V and 5 bases at J, with 12 bases in the middle. The CDR3 spans 15 residues. The CDR3 bases are TGTGCCAGCAGTTTAATCGGGGGTAGGACCGGGGAGCTGTTTTTT. Its translation: CASSLIGGRTGELFF.

J is TRBJ1-2 and V is TRBV7-9; D gene uncertain. The CDR3 is 13 residues long. The V gene lost 1 base and the J gene lost 4 bases, with 7 bases spanning the gap. Germline values: CDR1 SEHNR, CDR2 FQNEAQ (reference sequence). CDR3 nucleotides: TGTGCCAGCAGCTTAGATGGCAGCTATGGCTACACCTTC. Translating gives CASSLDGSYGYTF.

J is TRBJ2-7 and V is TRBV28; D is unresolved. V shed 4 bases and J shed 4 bases, with 8 bases lying between them. The CDR3 is 12 residues long. The V gene's germline CDR1 is MDHEN and CDR2 SYDVKM. The CDR3 DNA sequence: TGTGCCAGCAGTTCCCCGGTTTACGAGCAGTACTTC. Its protein product is CASSSPVYEQYF.

The CDR3 DNA reads TGTGCCAGCAGTGAAGCGCATTGGACTAGCGGGGGCCGGGGGGAGCAGTACTTC. It yields the protein CASSEAHWTSGGRGEQYF. V is TRBV6-1 and J is TRBJ2-7; TRBD2 aligns across 13 bases. Looked up from germline, CDR1 is MNHNS and CDR2 is SASEGT. V was pared by 0 bases and J by 7 bases, with 12 bases of the junction left unmatched. The CDR3 has 18 amino acids.

This chain uses TRBV5-6 with TRBJ1-1; TRBD1 might be the D (5 bases). Germline V CDR1 and CDR2: SGHDT, YYEEEE. The CDR3 extends over 14 amino acids. V lost 0 bases to trimming and J lost 4 bases, with 10 bases between them. The CDR3 reads CASSLGGLITEAFF. In DNA form, the CDR3 reads TGTGCCAGCAGCTTGGGGGGCCTGATCACTGAAGCTTTCTTT.

V and J are TRBV28 and TRBJ2-3, with D unresolved. The V gene lost 3 bases and the J gene lost 3 bases, with 4 bases spanning the gap. The germline CDR1 and CDR2 sequences are MDHEN and SYDVKM. The CDR3 totals 12 residues. CDR3 sequence: CASSFRTDTQYF. CDR3 bases: TGTGCCAGCAGTTTTAGAACAGATACGCAGTATTTT.